This T cell receptor (beta chain) was identified during a study of blood T cell repertoires in COVID-19. Using immunoSEQ multiplex PCR, the repertoire was profiled, and TCRdb retains in-frame clones only, with some absent. This sample has over 250,000 clones; 83% occur once, and the top ten carry over 9%. The germline V and J ends were trimmed by 2 bases and 7 bases, with 6 bases remaining between them. This CDR3 region has 11 residues. Germline CDR1 and CDR2: MNHEY and SVGEGT. Sequencing was carried out using peripheral blood. This receptor was identified in a woman aged 50 to 60 who had recovered from COVID-19. The chain carries TRBV6-2 or TRBV6-3 and TRBJ2-7; no firm D call. CDR3 DNA sequence: TGTGCCAGCAGTTACGCCGGGGAGCAGTACTTC. As protein: CASSYAGEQYF.